The clone carrying this T cell receptor beta chain was picked up many times. Its antigen is unknown. TCRdb reprocessed the 5' RACE reads with MiXCR, giving one entry per CDR3 protein. The sample shows some 130,000 distinct CDR3 sequences, approximately 6.6% of them seen only once. This sample is drawn from a study of T cells after yellow fever vaccination. The ends were cut back, 0 bases at V and 2 bases at J, with 8 bases in the middle. In germline, CDR1 is SGHRS, CDR2 YFSETQ. The CDR3 has 14 residues. General study results and limits: Any FACS-sorted repertoire could hold abundant clonotypes that contaminate it from the bulk population.

The sequencing used CD4+ T cells sorted from PBMCs, collected 10 days after the yellow fever booster vaccination. The rearrangement links TRBV5-1 to TRBJ2-5, with D perhaps given as TRBD1 or TRBD2 (5 bases each). The sequence came from a man aged 25 to 40 who received the YFV17D yellow fever vaccine. Here the CDR3 DNA reads TGCGCCAGCAGCTTGGTATGGGGGCAAGAGACCCAGTACTTC. This encodes CASSLVWGQETQYF.